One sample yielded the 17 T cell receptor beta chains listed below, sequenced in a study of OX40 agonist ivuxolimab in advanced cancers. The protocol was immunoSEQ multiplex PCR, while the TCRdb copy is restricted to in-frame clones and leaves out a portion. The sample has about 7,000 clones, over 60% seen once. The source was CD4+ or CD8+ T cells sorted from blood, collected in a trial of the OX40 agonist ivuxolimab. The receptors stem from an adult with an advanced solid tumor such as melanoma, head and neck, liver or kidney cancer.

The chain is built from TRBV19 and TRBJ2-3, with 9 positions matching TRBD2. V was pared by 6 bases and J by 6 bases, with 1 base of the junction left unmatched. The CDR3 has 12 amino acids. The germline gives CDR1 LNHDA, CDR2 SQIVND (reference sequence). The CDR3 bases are TGTGCCAGTAGACTAGCGGGCGATACGCAGTATTTT. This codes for CASRLAGDTQYF.

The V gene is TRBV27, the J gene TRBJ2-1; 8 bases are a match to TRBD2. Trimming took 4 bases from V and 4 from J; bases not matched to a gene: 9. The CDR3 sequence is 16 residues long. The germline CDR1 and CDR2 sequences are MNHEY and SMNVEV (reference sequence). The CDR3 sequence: CASSSGGRSLYNEQFF. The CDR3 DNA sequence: TGTGCCAGCAGTTCTGGCGGGAGGAGCCTTTACAATGAGCAGTTCTTC.

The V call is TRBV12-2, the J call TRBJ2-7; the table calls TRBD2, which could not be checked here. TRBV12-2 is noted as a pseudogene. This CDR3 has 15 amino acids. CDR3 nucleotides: TGTGCCAGCAGCCCTGGGGTAGGGGAGGGGTACGAGCAGTACTTC. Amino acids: CASSPGVGEGYEQYF.

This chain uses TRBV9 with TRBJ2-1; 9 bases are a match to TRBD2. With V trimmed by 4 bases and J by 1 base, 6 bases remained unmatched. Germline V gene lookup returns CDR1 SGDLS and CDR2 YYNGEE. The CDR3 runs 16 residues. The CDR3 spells CASSYSTSGSYNEQFF. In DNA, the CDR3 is TGTGCCAGCAGCTATTCTACTAGCGGGTCCTACAATGAGCAGTTCTTC.

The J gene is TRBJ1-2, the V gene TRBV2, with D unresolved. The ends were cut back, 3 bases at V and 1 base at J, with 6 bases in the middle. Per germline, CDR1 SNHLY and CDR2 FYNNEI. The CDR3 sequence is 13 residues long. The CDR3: CASSEDHNYGYTF. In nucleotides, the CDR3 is TGTGCCAGCAGTGAGGACCATAACTATGGCTACACCTTC.

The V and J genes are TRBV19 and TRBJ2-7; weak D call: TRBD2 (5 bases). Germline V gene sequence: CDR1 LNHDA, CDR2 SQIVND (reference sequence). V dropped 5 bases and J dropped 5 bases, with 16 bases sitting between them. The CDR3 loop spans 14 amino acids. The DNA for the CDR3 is TGTGCCAGTAGTGCCGCGGGTTCGTTGGACGAGCAGTACTTC. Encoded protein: CASSAAGSLDEQYF.

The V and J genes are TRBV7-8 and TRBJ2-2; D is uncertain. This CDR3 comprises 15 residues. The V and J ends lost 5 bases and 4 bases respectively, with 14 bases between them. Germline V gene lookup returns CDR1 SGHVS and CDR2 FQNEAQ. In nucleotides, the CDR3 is TGTGCCAGCAGCGCTGGAACATCTCCCACCGGGGAGCTGTTTTTT. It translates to CASSAGTSPTGELFF.

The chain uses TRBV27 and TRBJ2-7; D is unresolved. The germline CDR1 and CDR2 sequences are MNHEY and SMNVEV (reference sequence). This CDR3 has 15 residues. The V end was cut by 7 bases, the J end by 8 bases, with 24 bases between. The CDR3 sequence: CASTLVTGDPTKQYF. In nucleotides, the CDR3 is TGTGCCAGCACTTTGGTTACGGGTGACCCTACGAAGCAGTACTTC.

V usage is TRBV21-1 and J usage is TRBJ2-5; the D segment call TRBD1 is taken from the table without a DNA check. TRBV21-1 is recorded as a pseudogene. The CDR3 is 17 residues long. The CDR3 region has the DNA TGTGCCAGCAAGGAGGGACAGGGGGCCAAGTCCCAAGAGACCCAGTACTTC. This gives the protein CASKEGQGAKSQETQYF.

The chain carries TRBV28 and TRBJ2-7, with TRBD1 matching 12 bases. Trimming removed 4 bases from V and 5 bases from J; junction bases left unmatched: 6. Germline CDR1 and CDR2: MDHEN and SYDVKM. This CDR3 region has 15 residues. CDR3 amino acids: CASSYPGQGADEQYF. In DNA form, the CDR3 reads TGTGCCAGCAGTTATCCGGGACAGGGGGCGGACGAGCAGTACTTC.

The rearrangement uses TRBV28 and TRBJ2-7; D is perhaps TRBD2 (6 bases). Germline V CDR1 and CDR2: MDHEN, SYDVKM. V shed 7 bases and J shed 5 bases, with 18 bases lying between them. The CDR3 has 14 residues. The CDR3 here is CASTIGGASDEQYF. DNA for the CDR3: TGTGCCAGCACAATAGGAGGGGCCTCGGACGAGCAGTACTTC. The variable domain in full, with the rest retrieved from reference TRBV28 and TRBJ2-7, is DVKVTQSSRYLVKRTGEKVFLECVQDMDHENMFWYRQDPGLGLRLIYFSYDVKMKEKGDIPEGYSVSREKKERFSLILESASTNQTSMYLCASTIGGASDEQYFGPGTRLTVT.

The CDR3 sequence: CASSFRQGSYGYTF. The CDR3 nucleotides are TGTGCCAGCAGCTTTCGACAGGGATCCTATGGCTACACCTTC. The V call is TRBV5-5, the J call TRBJ1-2; 7 bases map to TRBD1. Germline loops: CDR1 SGHKS, CDR2 YYEKEE (reference sequence). The CDR3 covers 14 residues. V lost 2 bases and J lost 4; bases outside the gene matches: 5. The variable domain in full, completed from reference TRBV5-5 and TRBJ1-2, reads DAGVTQSPTHLIKTRGQQVTLRCSPISGHKSVSWYQQVLGQGPQFIFQYYEKEERGRGNFPDRFSARQFPNYSSELNVNALLLGDSALYLCASSFRQGSYGYTFGSGTRLTVV.

CDR3 sequence: CASSPLVTEADTQYF. CDR3 DNA: TGTGCCAGCAGCCCTTTGGTAACGGAGGCAGATACGCAGTATTTT. This chain connects TRBV7-2 to TRBJ2-3; D perhaps matches TRBD2 (5 bases). The germline V and J ends were trimmed by 5 bases and 4 bases, with 16 bases remaining between them. In germline, CDR1 is SGHTA, CDR2 FQGNSA. This CDR3 is 15 amino acids long.

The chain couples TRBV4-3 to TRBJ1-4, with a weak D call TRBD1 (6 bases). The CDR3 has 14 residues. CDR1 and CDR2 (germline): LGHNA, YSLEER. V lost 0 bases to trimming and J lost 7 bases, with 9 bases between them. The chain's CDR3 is CASSQDRGLEKLFF. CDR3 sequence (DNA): TGCGCCAGCAGCCAAGATCGGGGGCTTGAAAAACTGTTTTTT.

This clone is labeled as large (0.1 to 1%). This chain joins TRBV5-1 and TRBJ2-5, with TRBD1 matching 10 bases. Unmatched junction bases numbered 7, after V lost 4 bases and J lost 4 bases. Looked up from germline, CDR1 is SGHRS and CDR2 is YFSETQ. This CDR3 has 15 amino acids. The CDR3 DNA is TGCGCCAGCAGCCCCGACAGGGGGCAGGGAGAGACCCAGTACTTC. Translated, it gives CASSPDRGQGETQYF.

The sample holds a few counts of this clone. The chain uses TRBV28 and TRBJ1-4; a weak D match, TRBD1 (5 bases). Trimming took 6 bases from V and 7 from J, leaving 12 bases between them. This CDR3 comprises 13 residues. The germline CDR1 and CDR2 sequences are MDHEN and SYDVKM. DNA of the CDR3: TGTGCCAGCAGCCCTAGGGGCGGTGAAAAACTGTTTTTT. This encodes CASSPRGGEKLFF.

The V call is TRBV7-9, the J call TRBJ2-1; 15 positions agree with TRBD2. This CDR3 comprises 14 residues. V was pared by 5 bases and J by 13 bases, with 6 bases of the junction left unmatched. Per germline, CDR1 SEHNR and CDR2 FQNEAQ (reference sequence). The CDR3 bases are TGTGCCAGCAGCACTGGGACTAGCGGGGGGAGTCAGTTCTTC. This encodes CASSTGTSGGSQFF.